The rows below give T cell receptor beta chains drawn from one sample of a study of T cell changes during pregnancy in multiple sclerosis. Sequencing was performed with immunoSEQ multiplex PCR; in TCRdb, only in-frame clones are kept and a portion is missing. Of tens of thousands of clones listed, about 94% were seen once; the top ten hold about 2.5%. The sequenced sample was CD8+ T cells from peripheral blood mononuclear cells, obtained in the third trimester of pregnancy. These receptor sequences come from a female donor with multiple sclerosis, enrolled in a pregnancy study. The CDR3 runs from the conserved cysteine through the conserved F or W. Each record gives: J gene, V gene, D gene, clone size, CDR3 protein. D genes are given only for firm matches. Only part of the rows carry a size: once, few, many, or a class if the clone is expanded.

>TRBJ1-1|TRBV7-9|NA|NA
CASSRTVTGGTEAFF
>TRBJ1-3|TRBV13|NA|NA
CASRGDKNTIYF
>TRBJ2-1|TRBV9|NA|NA
CASSVVGGGNEQFF
>TRBJ1-4|TRBV7-9|NA|NA
CASSHNEKLFF
>TRBJ1-2|TRBV9|NA|NA
CASSVYGTPFYGYTF
>TRBJ1-1|TRBV6-6|NA|few
CASGNGIEAFF
>TRBJ1-2|TRBV27|NA|NA
CASKPLSVRAVGYTF
>TRBJ2-1|TRBV19|TRBD2|NA
CASSMAGGFDEQFF
>TRBJ1-2|TRBV30|TRBD1|NA
CAWSPPGQGLVWGGYTF
>TRBJ2-7|TRBV28|TRBD2|NA
CASSLPGLAAYEQYF
>TRBJ2-3|TRBV7-3|NA|NA
CASSFYPSGTDTQYF
>TRBJ2-1|TRBV13|NA|NA
CASSLYNEQFF
>TRBJ1-5|TRBV28|NA|NA
CASSDERQPQHF
>TRBJ2-7|TRBV19|NA|NA
CASSISTYPYEQYF
>TRBJ1-1|TRBV28|NA|NA
CASSLSGQGTEAFF
>TRBJ2-6|TRBV6-5|NA|NA
CATGELLAGANVLTF
>TRBJ1-1|TRBV27|NA|NA
CASSLSLPGGTEAFF
>TRBJ2-2|TRBV28|NA|NA
CASSLSRRRELFF
>TRBJ2-5|TRBV11-2|NA|NA
CASSLVGGGPGETQYF
>TRBJ2-3|TRBV5-1|TRBD2|NA
CASSLGLADTDTQYF
>TRBJ2-1|TRBV19|TRBD2|NA
CASSIGPGLVNNEQFF
>TRBJ1-5|TRBV18|TRBD1|NA
CASSPSDRAPDQPQHF
>TRBJ2-1|TRBV27|NA|NA
CASNHGGNDEQFF
>TRBJ1-5|TRBV27|NA|NA
CASTPAGSNQPQHF
>TRBJ2-1|TRBV10-3|TRBD2|NA
CAIATSETYNEQFF
>TRBJ2-3|TRBV9|TRBD2|NA
CASSGNRDYPTDTQYF
>TRBJ2-3|TRBV6-1|NA|NA
CASSDKPEGYLSTQYF
>TRBJ2-7|TRBV5-5|TRBD2|NA
CASSLARGGYEQYF
>TRBJ2-7|TRBV27|TRBD2|NA
CASSLRGAMREQYF
>TRBJ1-4|TRBV29-1|NA|once
CSAVDSTTNEKLFF
>TRBJ1-2|TRBV5-4|TRBD1|NA
CASSDLTGSPFYGYTF
>TRBJ2-1|TRBV27|NA|NA
CASSLSGPLGEQFF
>TRBJ1-1|TRBV7-2|NA|NA
CASSPGRGTMNTEAFF
>TRBJ1-2|TRBV20-1|NA|NA
CSHRVDYGYTF
>TRBJ2-5|TRBV15|NA|NA
CATSSLRAGPETQYF
>TRBJ2-1|TRBV30|NA|NA
CAWMRDSYNEQFF
>TRBJ2-1|TRBV19|TRBD1|NA
CASRDREDNEQFF
>TRBJ1-1|TRBV11-2|NA|NA
CASSSTGEAFF
>TRBJ1-4|TRBV20-1|NA|NA
CSARHLEKLFF
>TRBJ1-1|TRBV27|NA|NA
CASSFVGGRAEAFF
>TRBJ2-3|TRBV7-2|TRBD2|NA
CASRTGLAITDTQYF
>TRBJ1-4|TRBV10-3|NA|NA
CAISEVATNEKLFF
>TRBJ2-2|TRBV5-1|NA|NA
CASSWSSRGFTGELFF
>TRBJ1-2|TRBV27|NA|once
CASSFSGINYGYTF
>TRBJ1-2|TRBV30|NA|NA
CAWSVTGLFYGYTF
>TRBJ2-7|TRBV6-5|NA|NA
CASSYSVRSEQYF
>TRBJ2-3|TRBV27|TRBD2|NA
CASSFGGARETQYF
>TRBJ2-7|TRBV7-9|NA|NA
CASSFTGFGVEQYF
>TRBJ2-7|TRBV2|NA|NA
CASSEQFGSAYEQYF